This T cell receptor (beta chain) was sequenced during a study of T cells after yellow fever vaccination. TCR cDNA was made by 5'RACE template switching, adding a universal primer site and UMIs. MiXCR, applied by TCRdb to the 5' RACE reads, yields one record per CDR3 protein. This table holds 150,000 to 200,000 distinct CDR3 sequences, 9.5% to 12% found once. CDR1 and CDR2 from the germline V gene are DFQATT and SNEGSKA (reference sequence). The CDR3 covers 13 residues. Trimming took off 5 bases at V and 3 bases at J, with 11 bases between the two ends. This clonotype was detected a few times. Its cognate antigen is unknown. Findings and limits, study-wide: Compared with primary, the secondary response was weaker and peaked at day 5, not 15.

The source is a man younger than 35 who received the YFV17D yellow fever vaccine. This specimen consisted of CD8+ T cells sorted from PBMCs, obtained 15 days after the yellow fever booster vaccination. The J gene is TRBJ1-5, the V gene TRBV20-1; D is unresolved. The CDR3 region has the DNA TGCAGTGCTTTCGACAAGTACAATCAGCCCCAGCATTTT. Protein product: CSAFDKYNQPQHF.